This is a list of T cell receptor beta chains from one sample in a study of blood T cell repertoires in COVID-19. Clones were sequenced by immunoSEQ multiplex PCR, and TCRdb holds only the in-frame ones, with some missing. Found here are some 80,000 clones, less than 90% of them singletons; the top ten hold approximately 3.3%. The sample was peripheral blood. The receptors were gathered from a man aged 45-65 years with acute or convalescent COVID-19. CDR3s include the opening cysteine and the closing phenylalanine or tryptophan. D genes are given only for firm matches. Expanded clones get a size class; other rows say once, few or many, or leave the size out.

V gene	clone size	D gene	J gene	CDR3 protein	CDR3 DNA
TRBV6-1	.	.	TRBJ1-2	CASSEVPENYGYTF	TGTGCCAGCAGTGAAGTGCCGGAGAACTATGGCTACACCTTC
TRBV5-1	.	TRBD1	TRBJ2-1	CASSLVSGGYNEQFF	TGCGCCAGCAGCCTAGTGTCAGGGGGCTACAATGAGCAGTTCTTC
TRBV4-2	.	.	TRBJ1-2	CASSQEPAPGQKGYTF	TGTGCCAGCAGCCAAGAGCCCGCCCCAGGGCAAAAGGGCTACACCTTC
TRBV19	.	.	TRBJ1-6	CASSITDLLGPPLHF	TGTGCCAGTAGTATAACAGACCTCCTTGGTCCACCCCTCCACTTT
TRBV6-2/TRBV6-3	.	TRBD1	TRBJ2-1	CASSLLRQGNNEQFF	TGTGCCAGCAGTCTGCTTAGACAGGGGAACAATGAGCAGTTCTTC
TRBV27	.	TRBD2	TRBJ2-7	CASSSWGTSADEQYF	TGTGCCAGCAGTTCATGGGGGACTAGCGCGGACGAGCAGTACTTC
TRBV3-1/TRBV3-2	.	.	TRBJ1-5	CASSQVTEVNSNQPQHF	TGTGCCAGCAGCCAAGTGACAGAGGTAAATAGCAATCAGCCCCAGCATTTT
TRBV29-1	.	.	TRBJ2-3	CSAEQGLRSTDTQYF	TGCAGCGCCGAACAGGGCTTGCGGAGCACAGATACGCAGTATTTT
TRBV5-1	.	.	TRBJ1-1	CASSLGTENTEAFF	TGCGCCAGCAGCTTGGGGACTGAAAACACTGAAGCTTTCTTT
TRBV19	.	TRBD2	TRBJ2-1	CASSRLSGTSVPEQFF	TGTGCCAGTAGCAGATTGTCCGGGACTAGCGTTCCTGAGCAGTTCTTC
TRBV19	once	TRBD2	TRBJ2-1	CASTQVAGVEQFF	TGTGCCAGTACGCAGGTAGCGGGAGTGGAGCAGTTCTTC
TRBV19	.	.	TRBJ1-2	CASSFVLGGANYGYTF	TGTGCCAGTAGTTTCGTCCTCGGGGGAGCTAACTATGGCTACACCTTC
TRBV6-5	.	.	TRBJ2-5	CASRIGGLVGETQYF	TGTGCCAGCAGGATCGGCGGACTGGTGGGGGAGACCCAGTACTTC
TRBV3-1/TRBV3-2	few	.	TRBJ1-1	CASSQVSNTEAFF	TGTGCCAGCAGCCAAGTATCGAACACTGAAGCTTTCTTT
TRBV7-8	.	TRBD2	TRBJ2-2	CASSPREVPWELFF	TGTGCCAGCAGCCCACGGGAGGTTCCGTGGGAGCTGTTTTTT
TRBV24-1	.	.	TRBJ1-5	CATSEVYRDGNQPQHF	TGTGCCACCAGTGAGGTCTACAGGGACGGCAATCAGCCCCAGCATTTT